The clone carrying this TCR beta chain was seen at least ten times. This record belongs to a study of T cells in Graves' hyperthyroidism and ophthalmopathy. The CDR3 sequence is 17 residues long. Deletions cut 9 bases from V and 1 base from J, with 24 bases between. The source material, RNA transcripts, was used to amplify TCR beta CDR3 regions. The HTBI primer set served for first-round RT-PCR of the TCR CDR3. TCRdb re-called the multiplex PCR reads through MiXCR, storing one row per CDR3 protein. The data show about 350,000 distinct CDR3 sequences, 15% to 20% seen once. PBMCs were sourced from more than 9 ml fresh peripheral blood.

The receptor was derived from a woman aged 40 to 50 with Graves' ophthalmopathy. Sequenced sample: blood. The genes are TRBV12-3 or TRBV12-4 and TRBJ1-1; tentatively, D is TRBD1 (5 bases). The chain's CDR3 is CASGDIAGPMENTEAFF. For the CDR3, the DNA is TGTGCCAGTGGTGACATTGCGGGGCCCATGGAGAACACTGAAGCTTTCTTT.